This T cell receptor beta chain emerged from a study of molecular identifiers for immune sequencing clone quantification (dated by TCRdb to the late 2010s). With regard to the full study: For a replicate experiment, RNA from around 20,000 or 99,000 naive CD8 T cells was divided into five aliquots, and four of the five aliquots were sequenced. CD8 T cells were used in a methods study to benchmark molecular-identifier clustering-based TCR repertoire sequencing (MIDCIRS) and TCR RNA copy counting. What the research found in general, with its limitations: Spiked-in Jurkat TCR RNA equal to a single cell's worth was reported to be detectable even within 1,200,000 naive CD8 T cells. In CMV-specific effector cells, over 97% of molecules were held by clones above 20 RNA copies, whereas under 1% of molecules were held by such clones in naive cells. Highly expanded clone sizes could be underestimated because identical TCR molecules may share a barcode. Naive libraries contained spiked-in Jurkat TCR RNA (more than 9 copies' worth), which is not part of the donor repertoire. Modeling indicated about three TCR RNA copies recovered per cell, compared with around 9.8 by digital PCR, which implies a capture efficiency of approximately 30%. Without barcode sub-clustering, chimeric consensus sequences inflated TCR diversity; chimeras reached as high as 47%.

Libraries were built with PCR. Sequenced using an Illumina HiSeq 4000. Bulk TCR libraries were made following a previously described method, with the TCR primers given in Table S5. The Qiagen AllPrep DNA/RNA kit was used to purify total RNA. Before any analysis, reads coming from multiple sequencing runs of the same library were combined into one pool. The source study handled its data this way. Reads were retained only if the reads had an exact TCR constant sequence, and the retained reads were trimmed to 150 nt and grouped according to their 12-nt molecular barcodes. Reads within each barcode group were sub-clustered using a 15% Levenshtein threshold, and quality-weighted consensus sequences were constructed for each RNA molecule. Non-functional sequences were filtered out, along with any lower-count sequence sitting one edit away from another sequence. Based on a fit of two negative binomial distributions, barcode sub-clusters having less than 20% of the maximum read count were discarded. The public reads were reanalyzed by TCRdb: fastp trimming at Q25, MiXCR alignment, in-frame beta chains only. Each entry merges the rows of one CDR3 protein and shows their most common DNA and genes. In this record, the V and J calls reflect TCRdb's handling and not the investigators' own analysis. Here the sample has about 9,700 distinct CDR3 sequences; roughly a sixth occur a single time. 2% to 2.5% of the sample rests with the top ten.

Libraries of naive CD8 T cells were built from anywhere between about 17,000 and 1,000,000 sorted cells, with 10%, 30% or 50% of the purified RNA used. Naive CD8 T cells, defined as CD8+CD4-CCR7+CD45RA+, were FACS-sorted into RLT Plus buffer on a BD FACSAria II. Detection sensitivity was tested by spiking Jurkat RNA equal to ten TCR copies' worth into samples containing roughly 19,000-1,000,000 naive CD8 T cells. CD8 T cells were enriched using RosetteSep CD8+ T Cell Enrichment Cocktail and Ficoll-Paque, and the enriched cells then underwent ACK red cell lysis. Of note for this clonotype: Its specific antigen is unknown. This clone may be a read error of a much larger clone one base away.

Sequencing used naive CD8+ T cells from blood, with Jurkat cell RNA spiked in. The cell subset or site label, read with the paper, signifies: FACS-sorted CD8+CD4-CCR7+CD45RA+ naive T cells. This TCR was sampled from a human donor in good health. Some libraries in this study had Jurkat cell RNA spiked in.

At the DNA level, the sequence is TGTGCCAGCAGCGCCACCGGGACGGCTGGAGAGACCCAGTACTTC. Its coded protein is CASSATGTAGETQYF. This sequence uses TRBV7-9 and TRBJ2-5; the D call is tentative, TRBD1 or TRBD2, as each matches 5 bases. The CDR3 runs 15 amino acids, cysteine and phenylalanine included. Only the CDR3 part of the read is kept: 45 bases, read in frame from the first base. Taken from the germline V gene (reference sequence), the CDR1 and CDR2 loops are SEHNR and FQNEAQ. V loses 5 bases of germline sequence and J loses 4 bases, and the interval between the two ends is 17 bases.